This entry lists 10 T cell receptor beta chains sequenced from one sample in a study. Adaptor-ligated barcode primers were used to amplify TRBV12-4/TRBJ1-2 clonotypes. Each CDR3 protein is one row after TCRdb ran MiXCR on the multiplex PCR reads. The table records about 920 distinct CDR3 sequences, roughly 9.1% of them present only once. Specimen: naive CD4+ T cells sorted from blood. As to subset: naive CD4+ T cells, CD4+CD45RA+CD25-. These TCRs come from a female donor with breast cancer.

This clonotype counts as medium-sized (0.01 to 0.1%). The chain employs TRBV12-3 or TRBV12-4 and TRBJ1-2, with a possible D match to TRBD1 (6 bases). The CDR3 loop spans 13 amino acids. The V gene lost 3 bases and the J gene lost 7 bases, with 12 bases spanning the gap. The CDR3 spells CASSLVQGSGYTF. Written as DNA, the CDR3 is TGTGCCAGCAGTTTGGTACAGGGAAGTGGCTACACCTTC.

The J gene is TRBJ1-2, the V gene TRBV12-3 or TRBV12-4; the D is unclear. This CDR3 is 12 amino acids long. V was clipped by 5 bases and J by 8 bases, with 12 bases between them. The CDR3 sequence is CASSPGLRGYTF. The CDR3 nucleotides read TGTGCCAGCAGTCCCGGGTTGAGGGGCTACACCTTC.

This clonotype was counted ten times or more. V and J are TRBV12-3 or TRBV12-4 and TRBJ1-2; D uncertain. CDR3 length: 13 amino acids. The germline V and J ends were trimmed by 1 base and 2 bases, with 5 bases remaining between them. The CDR3 loop is CASSLVQNYGYTF. In DNA form, the CDR3 reads TGTGCCAGCAGTTTAGTTCAAAACTATGGCTACACCTTC.

This clonotype was picked up many times. V and J are TRBV12-3 or TRBV12-4 and TRBJ1-2, with D possibly matching TRBD1 (5 bases). V lost 5 bases to trimming and J lost 8 bases, with 18 bases between them. The CDR3 is made up of 14 amino acids. CDR3 DNA sequence: TGTGCCAGCAGTCAGGGTGTCCGGCTCTCGGGCTACACCTTC. Translation gives CASSQGVRLSGYTF.

This clonotype appeared a single time. V usage is TRBV12-3 or TRBV12-4 and J usage is TRBJ1-2, with 7 bases aligning to TRBD1. This CDR3 region has 12 residues. Unmatched junction bases numbered 3, after V lost 3 bases and J lost 8 bases. CDR3 protein: CASSLDRLGYTF. The CDR3 region has the DNA TGTGCCAGCAGTTTGGACAGGCTGGGCTACACCTTC.

In this sample, this clonotype is medium-sized (0.01 to 0.1%). The chain uses TRBV12-3 or TRBV12-4 and TRBJ1-2, with D perhaps TRBD1 (6 bases). The CDR3 runs 14 residues. Trimming removed 2 bases at V and 7 bases at J, with 14 bases between. Here the CDR3 DNA reads TGTGCCAGCAGTTTAACACAGGGAGGTTCTGGCTACACCTTC. Translating gives CASSLTQGGSGYTF.

This clonotype counts as medium-sized. The chain employs TRBV12-3 or TRBV12-4 and TRBJ1-2; D gene uncertain. Trimming took off 5 bases at V and 4 bases at J, with 14 bases between the two ends. The CDR3 is 14 amino acids. CDR3 sequence (DNA): TGTGCCAGCAGTCTAGGCGGAGGGATCTATGGCTACACCTTC. It yields the protein CASSLGGGIYGYTF.

This clonotype has at least ten counts. The DNA of the CDR3 is TGTGCCAGCATCCCCGACAGGGGCTATGGCTACACCTTC. Protein product: CASIPDRGYGYTF. The J gene is TRBJ1-2, the V gene TRBV12-3 or TRBV12-4; 8 bases match TRBD1. V was pared by 7 bases and J by 4 bases, with 5 bases of the junction left unmatched. The CDR3 spans 13 residues.

By frequency in the sample, this clonotype is large (0.1 to 1%). CDR3 coding DNA: TGTGCCAGCAGACTGACGCGGAATTATGGCTACACCTTC. Its protein product is CASRLTRNYGYTF. The rearrangement joins TRBV12-3 or TRBV12-4 to TRBJ1-2; D call uncertain. Trimming left V 6 bases short and J 5 bases short, with 13 bases between. The CDR3 has 13 residues.

This clonotype is medium-sized by share. V is TRBV12-3 or TRBV12-4 and J is TRBJ1-2, with D perhaps matching TRBD1 (6 bases). The V gene lost 9 bases and the J gene lost 5 bases, with 16 bases spanning the gap. The CDR3 length is 13 residues. CDR3 amino acids: CASTFGTLYGYTF. CDR3 sequence (DNA): TGTGCCAGTACATTCGGGACATTGTATGGCTACACCTTC.